These 12 T cell receptor beta chains share one sample of origin, sequenced in a study of beta chain features in type 1 diabetes. Their target antigens are unknown. Study findings and constraints: People with Type 1 diabetes carried modestly yet significantly shorter TCRB CDR3s in all four CD4+ subsets.

Every bit of the isolated RNA underwent reverse transcription, so sequencing read expressed TCRB transcripts. Produced via immunoSEQ multiplex PCR; TCRdb's table is partial and in-frame only. The sample carries 250,000 or so clones, about 15% recorded once. Sequenced input: naive CD4+ T cells from blood. The receptors stem from a man between 25 and 39 years old with type 1 diabetes.

This chain connects TRBV5-1 to TRBJ1-2; 7 nucleotides align to TRBD1. The junction had 3 bases not matched to a gene; V was cut back by 3 bases and J by 4 bases. This CDR3 contains 13 residues. The germline CDR1 and CDR2 sequences are SGHRS and YFSETQ. DNA for the CDR3: TGCGCCAGCAGCTCGGGGACAGTCTATGGCTACACCTTC. As protein: CASSSGTVYGYTF.

The chain is built from TRBV6-5 and TRBJ2-7, with no clear D. CDR1 MNHEY and CDR2 SVGAGI come from the germline V gene. The CDR3 is 12 amino acids. V lost 2 bases, J lost 4 bases, and 6 bases lay in between. CDR3 in amino acids: CASSYGQYEQYF. The CDR3 DNA reads as TGTGCCAGCAGTTACGGGCAGTACGAGCAGTACTTC.

The sample holds a few counts of this clone. The CDR3 DNA reads as TGTGCCAGCTCCCCCGGACAGCCCAGCCAAGAGACCCAGTACTTC. Translated, it gives CASSPGQPSQETQYF. J is TRBJ2-5 and V is TRBV18; weak D call: TRBD1 (6 bases). Per the germline V gene, CDR1 is KGHSH and CDR2 is LQKENI. This CDR3 region has 15 residues. V was trimmed by 6 bases and J by 1 base, leaving 15 bases between them.

The sample holds a few counts of this clone. The V and J genes are TRBV6-1 and TRBJ1-2, with TRBD1 as a possible D gene (5 bases). The CDR3 is made up of 14 amino acids. Germline lookup yields CDR1 MNHNS and CDR2 SASEGT. V was clipped by 2 bases and J by 7 bases, with 14 bases between them. As DNA, the CDR3 is TGTGCCAGCAGTGAAATCAGGGTGGCGGTTGGCTACACCTTC. The encoded protein is CASSEIRVAVGYTF.

V gene TRBV19 combines with J gene TRBJ1-5; D perhaps matches TRBD1 (5 bases). Germline V gene sequence: CDR1 LNHDA, CDR2 SQIVND (reference sequence). This CDR3 comprises 14 residues. Trimming removed 5 bases at V and 8 bases at J, with 16 bases between. The CDR3 bases are TGTGCCAGTAGTGCACTCCAGACCAGGGAGCCCCAGCATTTT. It yields the protein CASSALQTREPQHF.

This clone was seen only once. The rearrangement uses TRBV5-1 and TRBJ2-3, with 7 nucleotides matching TRBD1. The CDR3 runs 15 residues. Trimming removed 2 bases from V and 5 bases from J; junction bases left unmatched: 8. CDR1 and CDR2 (germline): SGHRS, YFSETQ. As DNA, the CDR3 is TGCGCCAGCAGCTTTAAGGGGGCGGTCGGAGATACGCAGTATTTT. This translates into CASSFKGAVGDTQYF.

CDR3 sequence reads: CASSPSRDSPNEQFF. In DNA form, the CDR3 reads TGTGCCAGTAGTCCGTCCCGGGACAGCCCCAATGAGCAGTTCTTC. V gene TRBV19 combines with J gene TRBJ2-1; 7 bases agree with TRBD1. Germline CDR1 reads LNHDA; CDR2 reads SQIVND (reference sequence). J lost 6 bases, V lost 5 bases, and 10 bases had no gene match. The CDR3 extends over 15 amino acids.

This chain uses TRBV2 with TRBJ1-1; D possibly corresponds to TRBD1 (6 bases). V shed 5 bases and J shed 5 bases, with 12 bases lying between them. Germline loops: CDR1 SNHLY, CDR2 FYNNEI. The CDR3 has 13 amino acids. Here the CDR3 DNA reads TGTGCCAGCAGTTACCAGGGGAGAACTGAAGCTTTCTTT. Its translation: CASSYQGRTEAFF.

This sequence joins TRBV6-1 and TRBJ2-7; D might be TRBD2 (5 bases). Deletions cut 10 bases from V and 6 bases from J, with 16 bases between. This CDR3 region has 12 residues. Germline assignment: CDR1 MNHNS and CDR2 SASEGT. CDR3 nucleotide sequence: TGTGCCATAGGACGTGGGGAGTCCGAGCAGTACTTC. The encoded protein is CAIGRGESEQYF.

This clone was counted only a few times. This chain links TRBV6-5 with TRBJ2-5; 8 bases are a match to TRBD1. The CDR3 totals 15 residues. V gave up 5 bases and J gave up 2 bases; unmatched junction bases: 7. CDR1 is MNHEY, CDR2 SVGAGI, per germline. The CDR3 coding sequence is TGTGCCAGCAGTCCGACAGGGGCATATCAAGAGACCCAGTACTTC. This gives the protein CASSPTGAYQETQYF.

The rearrangement joins TRBV30 to TRBJ1-5, with 7 positions matching TRBD1. CDR1 and CDR2 (germline): GTSNPN, SVGIG (reference sequence). The CDR3 consists of 14 residues. V trimming: 0 bases; J trimming: 3 bases; junction bases outside the gene matches: 2. This chain's CDR3 is CAWSVGTDNQPQHF. The CDR3, as DNA: TGTGCCTGGAGTGTCGGGACAGACAATCAGCCCCAGCATTTT.

This clone was found once. The V and J genes are TRBV7-8 and TRBJ2-3; TRBD2 aligns across 8 bases. Germline V lookup: CDR1 SGHVS, CDR2 FQNEAQ. CDR3 length: 13 amino acids. J gave up 1 base and V 6 bases, and 0 bases lay outside the gene matches. CDR3 bases: TGTGCCAGCAGGACTAGCGGCACAGATACGCAGTATTTT. It yields the protein CASRTSGTDTQYF.